What follows are 27 T cell receptor beta chains derived from one specimen sequenced in a study. The data were produced by immunoSEQ multiplex PCR, yet TCRdb's version contains in-frame clones alone and is incomplete. The sample consists of 45,000 to 55,000 clones, approximately 93% of them appearing once. Sequenced input: PBMCs. These receptors were collected from a man aged 35-49 years with rheumatoid arthritis.

J is TRBJ2-2 and V is TRBV3-1 (or the pseudogene TRBV3-2); 7 positions match TRBD2. There are 16 residues in the CDR3. V shed 1 base and J 1 base; nucleotides not matched to a gene: 3. Germline-derived CDR1 and CDR2 are LGHDT and YNNKEL (reference sequence). For the CDR3, the DNA is TGTGCCAGCAGCCAAGGGGCTAGCGGGAACACCGGGGAGCTGTTTTTT. This gives the protein CASSQGASGNTGELFF.

The V and J genes are TRBV11-3 and TRBJ2-7, with TRBD1 identical over 8 bases. CDR1 and CDR2 from the germline V gene are SGHNT and YENEEA. The ends lost 3 bases at V and 4 bases at J; junction bases unmatched: 8. The CDR3 spans 15 residues. The CDR3 bases are TGTGCCAGCAGCTTTTCCTCAGGGGGCAGGTACGAGCAGTACTTC. Translating gives CASSFSSGGRYEQYF.

J is TRBJ1-1 and V is TRBV10-3; TRBD1 matches 11 bases. Germline assignment: CDR1 ENHRY and CDR2 SYGVKD. Trimming cost V 4 bases and J 7 bases; bases outside gene matches: 5. This CDR3 has 14 residues. CDR3 protein: CAISGTGGGGEAFF. The CDR3 DNA sequence: TGTGCCATCAGTGGGACAGGGGGCGGTGGTGAAGCTTTCTTT.

The chain is built from TRBV5-1 and TRBJ1-4, with TRBD1 as a possible D gene (6 bases). CDR3 length: 14 amino acids. The germline V and J ends were trimmed by 2 bases and 5 bases, with 10 bases remaining between them. CDR1 and CDR2 (germline): SGHRS, YFSETQ. The CDR3 DNA follows: TGCGCCAGCAGCTTAGGGGGAAGGAATGAAAAACTGTTTTTT. This codes for CASSLGGRNEKLFF.

The rearrangement joins TRBV5-1 to TRBJ2-7; 9 bases are shared with TRBD2. With 2 bases clipped from V and 5 bases from J, the junction kept 2 bases outside the gene matches. This CDR3 comprises 13 residues. Germline lookup yields CDR1 SGHRS and CDR2 YFSETQ. The CDR3 DNA reads TGCGCCAGCAGCTTTAGCGGGAGCAACGAGCAGTACTTC. This encodes CASSFSGSNEQYF.

The chain couples TRBV20-1 to TRBJ2-1, with D hard to call. This CDR3 has 11 residues. From germline, CDR1 is DFQATT and CDR2 SNEGSKA (reference sequence). V lost 3 bases, J lost 5 bases, and 5 bases lay in between. The CDR3 spells CSASQDNEQFF. CDR3 DNA: TGCAGTGCTAGCCAAGACAATGAGCAGTTCTTC.

CDR3 residues: CASSEGQGGYGYTF. In DNA, the CDR3 is TGTGCCAGCAGTGAGGGACAGGGAGGCTATGGCTACACCTTC. This rearrangement joins TRBV6-2 or TRBV6-3 to TRBJ1-2, with 9 bases lining up with TRBD1. From germline, CDR1 is MNHEY and CDR2 SVGEGT. V shed 5 bases and J 4 bases; nucleotides not matched to a gene: 5. The CDR3 sequence is 14 residues long.

CDR3 in DNA: TGTGCCATCAGTGCCGGGACTAGCGGGAGTCAGATTGAGCAGTTCTTC. Protein: CAISAGTSGSQIEQFF. The rearrangement uses TRBV10-3 and TRBJ2-1; TRBD2 agrees at 14 bases. This CDR3 is built from 16 residues. Trimming took 4 bases from V and 9 from J; bases not matched to a gene: 8. Germline V gives CDR1 ENHRY, CDR2 SYGVKD.

The chain's CDR3 is CASSGNSADTQYF. The CDR3 nucleotides read TGTGCCAGCAGTGGAAACAGCGCCGATACGCAGTATTTT. This chain joins TRBV11-2 and TRBJ2-3; D gene uncertain. CDR3 length: 13 amino acids. Germline CDR1 SGHAT, CDR2 FQNNGV. Trimming cost V 6 bases and J 6 bases, with 13 bases left between them.

V gene TRBV19 combines with J gene TRBJ1-1; D might be TRBD1 (5 bases). Trimming removed 3 bases from V and 10 bases from J, with 12 bases in between. Germline loops: CDR1 LNHDA, CDR2 SQIVND (reference sequence). CDR3 length equals 12 residues. The CDR3 sequence: CASSISGLGAFF. The CDR3 DNA reads as TGTGCCAGTAGTATCTCGGGGCTGGGAGCTTTCTTT.

The V and J genes are TRBV7-9 and TRBJ2-2; the match to TRBD2 covers 14 bases. V gave up 6 bases and J gave up 4 bases; unmatched junction bases: 7. Germline lookup yields CDR1 SEHNR and CDR2 FQNEAQ (reference sequence). The CDR3 is 17 residues long. CDR3 bases: TGTGCCAGCAGGACTAGCGGGGGGGCCCTCGGCACCGGGGAGCTGTTTTTT. It encodes CASRTSGGALGTGELFF.

V is TRBV5-1 and J is TRBJ1-2; the D is unclear. The CDR3 totals 14 residues. V lost 4 bases and J lost 7, with 17 bases in between. Germline V gene sequence: CDR1 SGHRS, CDR2 YFSETQ. This chain's CDR3 is CASSPAGRLTGYTF. CDR3 in DNA: TGCGCCAGCAGCCCGGCAGGCCGCCTGACTGGCTACACCTTC.

The chain has TRBV4-2 and TRBJ2-7; 7 positions agree with TRBD1. V lost 2 bases to trimming and J lost 3 bases; unmatched junction nucleotides: 10. The length of the CDR3 is 16 residues. The germline gives CDR1 LGHNA, CDR2 YNFKEQ. CDR3 residues: CASSQSLPGQNYEQYF. CDR3 in DNA: TGTGCCAGCAGCCAATCTCTACCGGGACAGAACTACGAGCAGTACTTC.

This chain connects TRBV4-1 to TRBJ2-1; D uncertain. The ends were cut back, 1 base at V and 0 bases at J, with 16 bases in the middle. CDR3 length equals 18 residues. Germline V gene data show CDR1 as MGHRA and CDR2 as YSYEKL. CDR3 in amino acids: CASSQGALGSSSYNEQFF. CDR3 nucleotide sequence: TGCGCCAGCAGCCAAGGGGCCTTGGGATCTAGCTCCTACAATGAGCAGTTCTTC.

The chain joins TRBV2 to TRBJ1-1, with no clear D. The V gene lost 5 bases and the J gene lost 5 bases, with 15 bases spanning the gap. This CDR3 is built from 14 residues. Germline V gives CDR1 SNHLY, CDR2 FYNNEI. CDR3 DNA: TGTGCCAGCAGTCAAGGCAGGACTGGGACTGAAGCTTTCTTT. Its protein product is CASSQGRTGTEAFF.

The chain employs TRBV7-3 and TRBJ2-7; D ambiguous. The CDR3 has 14 residues. The V gene lost 0 bases and the J gene lost 3 bases, with 9 bases spanning the gap. Per the germline V gene, CDR1 is SGHTA and CDR2 is FQGTGA. The CDR3, as DNA: TGTGCCAGCAGCTTAACAGGTTCCCTCTACGAGCAGTACTTC. Protein: CASSLTGSLYEQYF.

This chain connects TRBV30 to TRBJ1-5; 10 nucleotides align to TRBD1. The germline gives CDR1 GTSNPN, CDR2 SVGIG (reference sequence). V lost 2 bases, J lost 7 bases, and 2 bases stayed unmatched. This CDR3 is 13 amino acids long. The CDR3 protein is CAWSRTGGQPQHF. As DNA, the CDR3 is TGTGCCTGGAGTCGGACAGGGGGACAGCCCCAGCATTTT.

The genes are TRBV5-4 and TRBJ1-2; 9 bases are shared with TRBD1. The J segment lost 8 bases and the V segment lost 0 bases, leaving 5 bases of the junction unmatched. The CDR3 extends over 14 amino acids. CDR1 is SGHNT and CDR2 is YYREEE in the germline V gene (reference sequence). DNA of the CDR3: TGTGCCAGCAGCTTGGACAGGGGGCTAGGAGGCTACACCTTC. It specifies CASSLDRGLGGYTF.

The chain is built from TRBV10-1 and TRBJ1-2; 9 bases agree with TRBD1. Germline V gene lookup returns CDR1 WNHNN and CDR2 SYGVQD (reference sequence). The length of the CDR3 is 18 residues. Trimming took 7 bases from V and 3 from J; bases not matched to a gene: 18. CDR3 loop: CASITPGTGSPWYYGYTF. CDR3 bases: TGCGCCAGCATTACCCCCGGGACAGGGAGTCCGTGGTACTATGGCTACACCTTC.

V is TRBV7-3 and J is TRBJ2-1; 9 nucleotides agree with TRBD1. V gave up 4 bases and J gave up 9 bases; unmatched junction bases: 10. The germline gives CDR1 SGHTA, CDR2 FQGTGA. This CDR3 spans 15 amino acids. For the CDR3, the DNA is TGTGCCAGCAGCTCCTCCGGGACAGGGATAGGTGAGCAGTTCTTC. Translation: CASSSSGTGIGEQFF.

The chain is built from TRBV27 and TRBJ2-7, with D maybe TRBD1 (5 bases). The CDR3 covers 15 residues. V lost 1 base and J 4 bases, leaving 14 bases between the germline ends. The germline V gene has CDR1 MNHEY and CDR2 SMNVEV (reference sequence). In DNA form, the CDR3 reads TGTGCCAGCAGTTTATTCCCGACAGATTTTTACGAGCAGTACTTC. Its translation: CASSLFPTDFYEQYF.

The rearrangement links TRBV7-9 to TRBJ1-1, with 7 bases that match TRBD1. Germline V lookup: CDR1 SEHNR, CDR2 FQNEAQ (reference sequence). The CDR3 runs to 16 residues. V dropped 2 bases and J dropped 7; count of bases not matched to a gene: 13. Written as DNA, the CDR3 is TGTGCCAGCAGCTTAAGCTCCTACACAGGGGCTCTTGAAGCTTTCTTT. This codes for CASSLSSYTGALEAFF.

The J gene is TRBJ2-3, the V gene TRBV19; tentative D call: TRBD1 (6 bases). Trimming stripped 4 bases from V and 3 bases from J, with 14 bases between. Germline assignment: CDR1 LNHDA and CDR2 SQIVND (reference sequence). The CDR3 totals 15 residues. CDR3 sequence: CASSTHSDRTDTQYF. Here the CDR3 DNA reads TGTGCCAGTAGTACTCACTCGGACAGAACAGATACGCAGTATTTT.

This chain links TRBV5-5 with TRBJ1-2, with a weak D call TRBD1 (5 bases). This CDR3 comprises 15 residues. V dropped 4 bases and J dropped 3 bases, with 16 bases sitting between them. Germline V gene sequence: CDR1 SGHKS, CDR2 YYEKEE (reference sequence). CDR3 sequence (DNA): TGTGCCAGCAGCCCGGGGATACAGGATTACTATGGCTACACCTTC. Translating it yields CASSPGIQDYYGYTF.

This clone appeared a single time. This rearrangement joins TRBV7-9 to TRBJ2-3, with D possibly TRBD2 on 5 matching bases. Per germline, CDR1 SEHNR and CDR2 FQNEAQ (reference sequence). This CDR3 has 14 residues. V lost 7 bases and J lost 5, with 16 bases in between. This CDR3 is CASTNPGSIDTQYF. The CDR3 DNA is TGTGCCAGCACCAACCCGGGGAGTATAGATACGCAGTATTTT.

This chain connects TRBV19 to TRBJ2-1, with TRBD1 identical over 7 bases. Germline-derived CDR1 and CDR2 are LNHDA and SQIVND (reference sequence). This CDR3 region has 13 residues. The J segment lost 3 bases and the V segment lost 8 bases, leaving 4 bases of the junction unmatched. The chain's CDR3 is CASSGTVYNEQFF. The CDR3 bases are TGTGCCAGTTCCGGGACAGTCTACAATGAGCAGTTCTTC.

The chain couples TRBV28 to TRBJ1-1; D is ambiguous. CDR1 is MDHEN, CDR2 SYDVKM, per germline. The CDR3 runs to 15 residues. Trimming left V 10 bases short and J 1 base short, with 19 bases between. The CDR3 DNA follows: TGTGCCACCCCATTACGGGCAAACCCGAACACTGAAGCTTTCTTT. Translated, it gives CATPLRANPNTEAFF. Complete variable domain (other parts from reference TRBV28 and TRBJ1-1): DVKVTQSSRYLVKRTGEKVFLECVQDMDHENMFWYRQDPGLGLRLIYFSYDVKMKEKGDIPEGYSVSREKKERFSLILESASTNQTSMYLCATPLRANPNTEAFFGQGTRLTVV.